This T cell receptor (beta chain) comes out of a study of blood T cell repertoires in COVID-19. Looked up from germline, CDR1 is LNHDA and CDR2 is SQIVND (reference sequence). With 4 bases clipped from V and 5 bases from J, the junction kept 0 bases outside the gene matches. CDR3 length: 13 residues. This table comes from immunoSEQ multiplex PCR, and its TCRdb copy is limited to in-frame clones, with some not included. The repertoire has fewer than 400,000 clones, about nine tenths of them found once; the top ten carry about 5%. This TCR was recovered from a man in his fifties or sixties who had recovered from COVID-19. J is TRBJ2-1 and V is TRBV19; TRBD2 agrees at 9 bases. Sequenced: PBMCs or T cells enriched from blood (not recorded which). CDR3 nucleotide sequence: TGTGCCAGTAGTAGACTAGCGGACAATGAGCAGTTCTTC. This gives the protein CASSRLADNEQFF.